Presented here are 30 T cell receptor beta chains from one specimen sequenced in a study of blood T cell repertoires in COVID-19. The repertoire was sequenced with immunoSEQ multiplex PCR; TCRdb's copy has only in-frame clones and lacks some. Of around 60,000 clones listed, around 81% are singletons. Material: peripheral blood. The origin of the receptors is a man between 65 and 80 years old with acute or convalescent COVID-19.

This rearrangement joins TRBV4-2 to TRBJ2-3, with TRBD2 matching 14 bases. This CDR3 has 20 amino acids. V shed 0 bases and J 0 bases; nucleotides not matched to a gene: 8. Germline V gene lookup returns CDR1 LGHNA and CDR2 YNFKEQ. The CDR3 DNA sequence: TGTGCCAGCAGCCAAGAGGCGGGACTAGCGGGGGAACCGAGCACAGATACGCAGTATTTT. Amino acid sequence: CASSQEAGLAGEPSTDTQYF.

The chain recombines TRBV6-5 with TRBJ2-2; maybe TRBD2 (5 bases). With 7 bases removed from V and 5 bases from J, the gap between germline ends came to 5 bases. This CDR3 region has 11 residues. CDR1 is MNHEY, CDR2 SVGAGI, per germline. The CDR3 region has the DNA TGTGCCAGCACGGGGACCGGGGAGCTGTTTTTT. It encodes CASTGTGELFF.

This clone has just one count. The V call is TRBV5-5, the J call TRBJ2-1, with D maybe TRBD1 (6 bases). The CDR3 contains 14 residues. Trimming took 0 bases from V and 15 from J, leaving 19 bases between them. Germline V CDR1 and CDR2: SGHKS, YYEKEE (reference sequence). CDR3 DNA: TGTGCCAGCAGCTTGGAGTATCAGGGGAAATGGTTGTTCTTC. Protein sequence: CASSLEYQGKWLFF.

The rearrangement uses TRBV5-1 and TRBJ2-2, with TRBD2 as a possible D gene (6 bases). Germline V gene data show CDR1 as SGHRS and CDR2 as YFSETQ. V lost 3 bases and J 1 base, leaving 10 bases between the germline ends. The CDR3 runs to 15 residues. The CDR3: CASSSGDGNTGELFF. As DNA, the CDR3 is TGCGCCAGCAGCTCGGGGGACGGGAACACCGGGGAGCTGTTTTTT.

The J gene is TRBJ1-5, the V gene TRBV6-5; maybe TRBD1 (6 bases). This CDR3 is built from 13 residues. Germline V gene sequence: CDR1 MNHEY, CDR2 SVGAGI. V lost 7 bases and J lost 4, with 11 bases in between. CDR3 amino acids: CASTGQFNQPQHF. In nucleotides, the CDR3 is TGTGCCAGCACCGGACAGTTTAATCAGCCCCAGCATTTT.

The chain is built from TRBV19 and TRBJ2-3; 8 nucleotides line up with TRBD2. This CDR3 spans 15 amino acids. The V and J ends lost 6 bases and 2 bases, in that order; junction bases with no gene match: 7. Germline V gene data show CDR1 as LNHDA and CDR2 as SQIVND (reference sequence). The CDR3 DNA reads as TGTGCCAGTAGCCGGGGGGGGTTGGACACAGATACGCAGTATTTT. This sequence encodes CASSRGGLDTDTQYF.

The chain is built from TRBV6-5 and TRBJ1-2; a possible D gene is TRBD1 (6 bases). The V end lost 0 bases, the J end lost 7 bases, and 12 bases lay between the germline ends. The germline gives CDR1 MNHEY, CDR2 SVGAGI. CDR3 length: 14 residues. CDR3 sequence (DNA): TGTGCCAGCAGTTACTCACAGGGACAATCTGGCTACACCTTC. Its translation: CASSYSQGQSGYTF.

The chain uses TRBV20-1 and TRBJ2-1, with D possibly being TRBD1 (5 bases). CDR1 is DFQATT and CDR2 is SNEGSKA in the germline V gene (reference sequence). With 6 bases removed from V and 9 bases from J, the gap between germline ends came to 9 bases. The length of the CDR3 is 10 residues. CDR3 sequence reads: CSASGAEQFF. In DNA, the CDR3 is TGCAGTGCCAGTGGGGCTGAGCAGTTCTTC.

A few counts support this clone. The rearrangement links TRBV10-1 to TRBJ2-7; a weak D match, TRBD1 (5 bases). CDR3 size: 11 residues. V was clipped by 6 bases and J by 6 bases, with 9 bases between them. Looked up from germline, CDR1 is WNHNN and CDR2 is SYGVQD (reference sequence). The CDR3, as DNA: TGCGCCAGCAGAGGGGCCTGCGAGCAGTACTTC. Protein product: CASRGACEQYF.

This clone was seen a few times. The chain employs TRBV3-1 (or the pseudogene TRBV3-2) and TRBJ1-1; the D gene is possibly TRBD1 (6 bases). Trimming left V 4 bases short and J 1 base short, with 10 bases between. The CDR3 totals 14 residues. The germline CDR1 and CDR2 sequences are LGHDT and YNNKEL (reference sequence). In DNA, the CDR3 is TGTGCCAGCAGCCCGGGGGGCTGGAACACTGAAGCTTTCTTT. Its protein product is CASSPGGWNTEAFF.

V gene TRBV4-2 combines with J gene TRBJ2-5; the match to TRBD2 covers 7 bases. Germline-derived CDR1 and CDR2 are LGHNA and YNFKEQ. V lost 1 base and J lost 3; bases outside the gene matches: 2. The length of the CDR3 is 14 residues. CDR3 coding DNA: TGTGCCAGCAGCCAAGCCGCGGGGGAAGAGACCCAGTACTTC. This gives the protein CASSQAAGEETQYF.

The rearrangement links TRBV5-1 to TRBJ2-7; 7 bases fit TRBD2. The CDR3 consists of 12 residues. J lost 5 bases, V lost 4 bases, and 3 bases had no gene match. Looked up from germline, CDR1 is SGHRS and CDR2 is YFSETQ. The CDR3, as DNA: TGCGCCAGCAGCCGACGGGGGGACGAGCAGTACTTC. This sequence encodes CASSRRGDEQYF. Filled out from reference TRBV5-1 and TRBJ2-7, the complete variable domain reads KAGVTQTPRYLIKTRGQQVTLSCSPISGHRSVSWYQQTPGQGLQFLFEYFSETQRNKGNFPGRFSGRQFSNSRSEMNVSTLELGDSALYLCASSRRGDEQYFGPGTRLTVT.

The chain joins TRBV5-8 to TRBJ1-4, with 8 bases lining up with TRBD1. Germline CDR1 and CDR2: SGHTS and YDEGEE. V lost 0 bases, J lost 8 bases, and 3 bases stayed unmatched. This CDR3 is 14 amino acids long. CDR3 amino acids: CASSLGTGWEKLFF. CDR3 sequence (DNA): TGTGCCAGCAGCTTGGGGACAGGGTGGGAAAAACTGTTTTTT.

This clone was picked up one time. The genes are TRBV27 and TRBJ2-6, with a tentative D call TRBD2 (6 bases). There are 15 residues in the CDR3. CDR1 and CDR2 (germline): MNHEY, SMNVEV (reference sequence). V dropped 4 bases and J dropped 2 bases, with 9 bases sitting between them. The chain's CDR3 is CASSSWGAGANVLTF. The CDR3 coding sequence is TGTGCCAGCAGTTCTTGGGGGGCTGGGGCCAACGTCCTGACTTTC.

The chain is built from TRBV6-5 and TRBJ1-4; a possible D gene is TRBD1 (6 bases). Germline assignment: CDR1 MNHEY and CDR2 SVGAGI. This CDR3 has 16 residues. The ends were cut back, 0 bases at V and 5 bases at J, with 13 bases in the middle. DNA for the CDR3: TGTGCCAGCAGTTACTCGGACAGAACGGGCAATGAAAAACTGTTTTTT. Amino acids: CASSYSDRTGNEKLFF.

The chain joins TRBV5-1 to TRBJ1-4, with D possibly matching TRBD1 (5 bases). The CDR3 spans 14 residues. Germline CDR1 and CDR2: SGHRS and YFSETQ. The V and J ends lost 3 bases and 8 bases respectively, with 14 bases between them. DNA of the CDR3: TGCGCCAGCAGCTGGAGAGGGGAGGGAGAAAAACTGTTTTTT. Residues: CASSWRGEGEKLFF.

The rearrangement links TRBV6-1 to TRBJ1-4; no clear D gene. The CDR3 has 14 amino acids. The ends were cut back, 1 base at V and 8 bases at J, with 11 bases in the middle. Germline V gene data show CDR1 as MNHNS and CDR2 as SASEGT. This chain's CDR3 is CASSEGFRWEKLFF. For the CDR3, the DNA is TGTGCCAGCAGTGAAGGGTTCAGATGGGAAAAACTGTTTTTT.

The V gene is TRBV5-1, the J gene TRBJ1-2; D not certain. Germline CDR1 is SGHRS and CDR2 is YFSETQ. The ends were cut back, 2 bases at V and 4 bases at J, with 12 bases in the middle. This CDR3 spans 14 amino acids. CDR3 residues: CASSFSLGSYGYTF. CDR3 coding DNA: TGCGCCAGCAGCTTTAGTCTGGGGAGCTATGGCTACACCTTC.

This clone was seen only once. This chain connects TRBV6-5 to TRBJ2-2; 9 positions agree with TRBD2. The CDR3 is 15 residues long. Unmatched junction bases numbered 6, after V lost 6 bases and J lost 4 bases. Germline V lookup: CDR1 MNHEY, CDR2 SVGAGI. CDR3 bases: TGTGCCAGCAGCCACGGCGGGGGGGCCACCGGGGAGCTGTTTTTT. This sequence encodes CASSHGGGATGELFF.

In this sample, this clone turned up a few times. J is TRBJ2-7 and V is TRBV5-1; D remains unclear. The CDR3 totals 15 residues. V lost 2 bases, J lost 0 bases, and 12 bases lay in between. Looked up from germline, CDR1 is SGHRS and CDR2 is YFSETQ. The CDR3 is CASSLPQISSYEQYF. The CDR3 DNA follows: TGCGCCAGCAGCTTACCCCAGATCTCCTCCTACGAGCAGTACTTC. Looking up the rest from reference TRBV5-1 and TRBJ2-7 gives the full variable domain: KAGVTQTPRYLIKTRGQQVTLSCSPISGHRSVSWYQQTPGQGLQFLFEYFSETQRNKGNFPGRFSGRQFSNSRSEMNVSTLELGDSALYLCASSLPQISSYEQYFGPGTRLTVT.

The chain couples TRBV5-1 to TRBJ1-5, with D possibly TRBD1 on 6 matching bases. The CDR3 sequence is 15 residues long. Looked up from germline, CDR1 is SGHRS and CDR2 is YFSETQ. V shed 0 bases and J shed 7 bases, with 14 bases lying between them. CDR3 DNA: TGCGCCAGCAGCTTGGAGCCAGGGGTCGGCCAGCCCCAGCATTTT. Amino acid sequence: CASSLEPGVGQPQHF.

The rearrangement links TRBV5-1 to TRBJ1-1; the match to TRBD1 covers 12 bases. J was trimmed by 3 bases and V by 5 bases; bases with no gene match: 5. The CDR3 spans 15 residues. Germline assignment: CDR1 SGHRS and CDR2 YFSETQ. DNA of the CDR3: TGCGCCAGCAGTGAGGGACAGGGGGCTTACACTGAAGCTTTCTTT. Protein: CASSEGQGAYTEAFF.

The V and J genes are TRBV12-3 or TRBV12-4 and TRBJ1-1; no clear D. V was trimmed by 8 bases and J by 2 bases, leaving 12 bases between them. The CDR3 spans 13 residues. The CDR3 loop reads CASERGSNTEAFF. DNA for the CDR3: TGTGCCAGCGAGCGAGGCTCTAACACTGAAGCTTTCTTT.

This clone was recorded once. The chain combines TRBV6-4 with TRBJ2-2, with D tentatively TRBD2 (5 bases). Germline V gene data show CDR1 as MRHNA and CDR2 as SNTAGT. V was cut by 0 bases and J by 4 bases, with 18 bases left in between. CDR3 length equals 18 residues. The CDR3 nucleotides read TGTGCCAGCAGTGACTCCGGGGTTCTTGGCCCGGGCACCGGGGAGCTGTTTTTT. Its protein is CASSDSGVLGPGTGELFF.

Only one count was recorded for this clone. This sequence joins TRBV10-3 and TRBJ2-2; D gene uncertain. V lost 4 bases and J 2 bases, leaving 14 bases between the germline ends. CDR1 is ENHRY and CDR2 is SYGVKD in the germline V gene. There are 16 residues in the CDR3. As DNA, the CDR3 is TGTGCCATCAGTGCTGATTCTATCGCCAACACCGGGGAGCTGTTTTTT. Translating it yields CAISADSIANTGELFF.

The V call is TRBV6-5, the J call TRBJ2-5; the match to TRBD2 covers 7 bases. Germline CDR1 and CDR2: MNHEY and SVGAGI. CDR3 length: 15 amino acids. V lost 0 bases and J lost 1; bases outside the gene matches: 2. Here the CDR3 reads CASSYSGGTQETQYF. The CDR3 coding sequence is TGTGCCAGCAGTTACTCCGGGGGGACCCAAGAGACCCAGTACTTC.

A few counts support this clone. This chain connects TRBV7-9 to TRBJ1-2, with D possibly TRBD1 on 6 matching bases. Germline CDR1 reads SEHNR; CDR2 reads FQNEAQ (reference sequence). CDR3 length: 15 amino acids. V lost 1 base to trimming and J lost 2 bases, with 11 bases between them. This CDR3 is CASSLGSGGNYGYTF. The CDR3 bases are TGTGCCAGCAGCTTAGGTTCGGGGGGCAACTATGGCTACACCTTC.

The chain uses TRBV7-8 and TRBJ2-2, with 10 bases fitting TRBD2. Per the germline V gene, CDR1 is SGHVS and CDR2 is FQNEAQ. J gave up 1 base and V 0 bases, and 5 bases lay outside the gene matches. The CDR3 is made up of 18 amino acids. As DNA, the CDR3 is TGTGCCAGCAGCTTAGCCCTGTCTAGCGGGGGGAACACCGGGGAGCTGTTTTTT. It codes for CASSLALSSGGNTGELFF. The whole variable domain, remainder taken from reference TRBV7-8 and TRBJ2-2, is GAGVSQSPRYKVAKRGQDVALRCDPISGHVSLFWYQQALGQGPEFLTYFQNEAQLDKSGLPSDRFFAERPEGSVSTLKIQRTQQEDSAVYLCASSLALSSGGNTGELFFGEGSRLTVL.

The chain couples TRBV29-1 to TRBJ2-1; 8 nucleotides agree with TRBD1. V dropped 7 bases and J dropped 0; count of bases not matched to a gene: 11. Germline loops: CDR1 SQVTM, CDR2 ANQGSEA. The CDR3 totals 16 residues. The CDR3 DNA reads TGCAGCGCGAACAGGGGGACAGATCCCTCCTACAATGAGCAGTTCTTC. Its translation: CSANRGTDPSYNEQFF.

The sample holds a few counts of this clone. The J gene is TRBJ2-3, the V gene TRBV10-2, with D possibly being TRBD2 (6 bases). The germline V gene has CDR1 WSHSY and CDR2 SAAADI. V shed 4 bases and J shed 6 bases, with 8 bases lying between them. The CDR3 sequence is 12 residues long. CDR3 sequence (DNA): TGCGCCAGCAGTGGGCTAGCGGATACGCAGTATTTT. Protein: CASSGLADTQYF.